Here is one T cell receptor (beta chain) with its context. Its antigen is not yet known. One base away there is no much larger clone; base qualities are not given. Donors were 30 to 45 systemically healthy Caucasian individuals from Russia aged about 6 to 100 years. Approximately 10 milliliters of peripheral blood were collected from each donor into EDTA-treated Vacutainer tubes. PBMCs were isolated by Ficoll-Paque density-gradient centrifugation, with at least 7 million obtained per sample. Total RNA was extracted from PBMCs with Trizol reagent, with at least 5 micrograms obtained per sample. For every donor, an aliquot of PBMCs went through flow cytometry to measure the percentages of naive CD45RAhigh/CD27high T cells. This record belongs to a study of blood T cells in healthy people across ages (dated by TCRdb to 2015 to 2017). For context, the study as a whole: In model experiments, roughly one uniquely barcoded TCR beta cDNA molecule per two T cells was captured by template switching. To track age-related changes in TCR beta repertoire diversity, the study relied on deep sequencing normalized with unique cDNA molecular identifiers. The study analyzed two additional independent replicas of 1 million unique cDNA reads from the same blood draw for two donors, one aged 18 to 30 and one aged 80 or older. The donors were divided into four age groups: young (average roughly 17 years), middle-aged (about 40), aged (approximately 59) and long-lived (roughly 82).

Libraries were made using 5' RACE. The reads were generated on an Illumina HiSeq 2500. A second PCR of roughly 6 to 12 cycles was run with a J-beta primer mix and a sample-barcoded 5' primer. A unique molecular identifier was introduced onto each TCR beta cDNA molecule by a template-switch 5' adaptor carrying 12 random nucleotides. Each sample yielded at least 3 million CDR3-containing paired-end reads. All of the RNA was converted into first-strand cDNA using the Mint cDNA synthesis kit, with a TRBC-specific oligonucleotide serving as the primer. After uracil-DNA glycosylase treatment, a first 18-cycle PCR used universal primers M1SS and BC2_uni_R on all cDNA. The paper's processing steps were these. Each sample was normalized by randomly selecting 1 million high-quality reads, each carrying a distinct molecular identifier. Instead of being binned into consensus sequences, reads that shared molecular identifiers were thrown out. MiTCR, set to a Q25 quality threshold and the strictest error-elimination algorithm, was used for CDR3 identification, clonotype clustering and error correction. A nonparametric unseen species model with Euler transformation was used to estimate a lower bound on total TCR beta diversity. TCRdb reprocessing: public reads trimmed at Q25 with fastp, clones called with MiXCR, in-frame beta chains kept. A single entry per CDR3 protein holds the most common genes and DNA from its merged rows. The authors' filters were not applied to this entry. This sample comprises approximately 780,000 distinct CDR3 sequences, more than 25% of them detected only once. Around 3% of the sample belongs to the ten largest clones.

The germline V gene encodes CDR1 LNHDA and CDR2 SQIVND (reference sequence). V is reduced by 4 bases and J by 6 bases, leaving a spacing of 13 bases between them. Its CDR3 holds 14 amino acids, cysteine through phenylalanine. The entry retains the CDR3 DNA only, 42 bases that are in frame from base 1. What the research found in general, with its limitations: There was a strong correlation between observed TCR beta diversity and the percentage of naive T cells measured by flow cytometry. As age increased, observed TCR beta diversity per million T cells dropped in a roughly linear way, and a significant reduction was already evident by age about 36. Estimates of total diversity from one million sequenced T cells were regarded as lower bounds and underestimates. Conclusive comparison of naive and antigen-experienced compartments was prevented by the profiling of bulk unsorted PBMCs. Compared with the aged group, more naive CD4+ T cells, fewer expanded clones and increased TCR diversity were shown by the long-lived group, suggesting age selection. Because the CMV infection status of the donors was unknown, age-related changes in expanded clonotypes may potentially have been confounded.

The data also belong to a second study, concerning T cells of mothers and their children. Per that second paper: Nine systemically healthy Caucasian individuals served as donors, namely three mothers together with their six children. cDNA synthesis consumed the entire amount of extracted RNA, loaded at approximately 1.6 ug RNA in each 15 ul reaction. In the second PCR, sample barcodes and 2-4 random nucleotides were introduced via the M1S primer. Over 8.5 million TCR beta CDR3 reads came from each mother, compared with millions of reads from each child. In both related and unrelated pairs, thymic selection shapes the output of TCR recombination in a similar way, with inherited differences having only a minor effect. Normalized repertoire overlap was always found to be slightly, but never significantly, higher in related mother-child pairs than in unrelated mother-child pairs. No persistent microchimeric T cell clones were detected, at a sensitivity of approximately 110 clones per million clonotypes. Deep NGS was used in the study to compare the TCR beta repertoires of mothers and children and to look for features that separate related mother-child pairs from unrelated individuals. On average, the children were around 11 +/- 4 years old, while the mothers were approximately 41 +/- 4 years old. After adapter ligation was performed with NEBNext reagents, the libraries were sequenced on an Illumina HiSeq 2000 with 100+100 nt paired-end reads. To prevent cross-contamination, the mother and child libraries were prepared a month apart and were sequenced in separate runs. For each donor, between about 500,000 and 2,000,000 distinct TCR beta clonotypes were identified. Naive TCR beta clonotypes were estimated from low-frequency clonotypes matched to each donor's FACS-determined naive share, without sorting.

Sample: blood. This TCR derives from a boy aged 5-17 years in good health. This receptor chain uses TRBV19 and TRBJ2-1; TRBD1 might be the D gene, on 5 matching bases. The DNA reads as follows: TGTGCCAGTAGTACCCTTGGGGCCCCCAATGAGCAGTTCTTC. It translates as CASSTLGAPNEQFF.